This T cell receptor beta chain was captured in a study of CD8+CD57+ T cells in acquired aplastic anemia. Study in general: CD4+ and CD8+ cells, once sorted, gave DNA averaging roughly 3 ug.

The CDR3 runs to 15 residues. The V segment lost 4 bases and the J segment 2 bases; nucleotides outside the gene matches: 5. The germline V gene has CDR1 SGHDN and CDR2 FVKESK. This clonotype was picked up a small number of times. Its antigen is unknown. Study-wide findings and caveats: Sharing between patients and controls was observed for twenty-nine CD8+ CDR3 sequences.

CD8+CD57+ cell expansion had been shown by flow cytometry in patients chosen for sequencing. Genomic DNA templated the TCR beta VDJ and CDR3 profiling. TCRdb re-derived calls from the reads in MiXCR, one entry per CDR3 protein. The sample includes approximately 470,000 distinct CDR3 sequences, over 25% of them seen just once. The sequence was collected from a human donor with aplastic anemia. The J gene is TRBJ2-7, the V gene TRBV14; 10 bases fit TRBD1. The sequenced material came from sorted CD4+, CD8+, or CD8+CD57+ T cells (not recorded which) from PBMCs. CDR3 sequence (DNA): TGTGCCAGCAGCCGATCCGGGACAGGGGCCTACGAGCAGTACTTC. It encodes CASSRSGTGAYEQYF.